This TCR beta chain was documented in a study of blood T cell repertoires in COVID-19. As for the study in general: There were acute and convalescent COVID-19 samples, and they came from the United States, Italy and Spain.

In the authors' workflow: Scientists estimated how many nucleated cells there were by amplifying reference gene primers. Using immunoSEQ multiplex PCR, the repertoire was profiled, and TCRdb retains in-frame clones only, with some absent. V, J and clone size are taken as reported in that table, and D and trimming were inferred from the DNA itself. Among 210,000 or so clones listed, approximately 90% were seen once. Participant-reported clinical history was the basis for cohort assignment. The trim removed 8 bases at V and 2 bases at J, leaving 4 bases unmatched. CDR3 length: 13 residues. Germline lookup yields CDR1 SGHRS and CDR2 YFSETQ.

The J gene is TRBJ2-5, the V gene TRBV5-1; 9 positions agree with TRBD2. This sequence originates from a man in his thirties or forties who had recovered from COVID-19. The sample taken for sequencing was PBMCs or T cells enriched from blood (not recorded which). The CDR3 nucleotides are TGCGCCAGTAAGCGGGGGGAACAAGAGACCCAGTACTTC. Translated: CASKRGEQETQYF.